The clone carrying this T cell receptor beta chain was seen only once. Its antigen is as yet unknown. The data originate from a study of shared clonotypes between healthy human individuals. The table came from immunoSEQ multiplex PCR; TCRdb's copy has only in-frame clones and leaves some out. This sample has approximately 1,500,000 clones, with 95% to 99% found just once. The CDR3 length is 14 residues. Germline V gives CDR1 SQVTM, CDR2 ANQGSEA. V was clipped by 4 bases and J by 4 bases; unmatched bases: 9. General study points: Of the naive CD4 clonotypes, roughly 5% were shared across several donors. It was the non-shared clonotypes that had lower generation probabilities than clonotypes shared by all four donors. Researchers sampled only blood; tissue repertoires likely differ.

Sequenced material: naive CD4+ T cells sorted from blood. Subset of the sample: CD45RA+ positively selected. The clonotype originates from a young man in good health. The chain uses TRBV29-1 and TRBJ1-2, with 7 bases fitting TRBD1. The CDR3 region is CSVVGDSKIYGYTF. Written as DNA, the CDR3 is TGCAGCGTTGTTGGGGACAGCAAGATCTATGGCTACACCTTC.